This T cell receptor (beta chain) originates from a study of T cell responses to AZD1222 COVID-19 vaccine. Study-wide findings and caveats: No repertoire was sampled before or during the peak T cell response, only after it.

On this clone: Antigen: not known.

The repertoire was sequenced with immunoSEQ multiplex PCR; TCRdb's copy has only in-frame clones and lacks some. The sample has approximately 65,000 clones; approximately 80% are singletons. This CDR3 comprises 15 residues. The germline gives CDR1 SGHTA, CDR2 FQGNSA. The J segment lost 5 bases and the V segment lost 2 bases, leaving 6 bases of the junction unmatched. The chain combines TRBV7-2 with TRBJ2-3; 8 bases match TRBD2. Sequencing was performed on peripheral blood, taken on day 0 of AZD1222 vaccination. This sequence was found in an adult in good health. Here the CDR3 reads CASSLNGGAGDTQYF. The CDR3, as DNA: TGTGCCAGCAGCTTAAACGGGGGGGCTGGAGATACGCAGTATTTT.